This TCR beta chain was sequenced during a study of blood T cells in healthy people across ages. Study findings and constraints: Possibly, changes in expanded clonotypes were confounded because donor CMV status was unknown.

Details on this clonotype: Its antigen is undetermined.

Sample-barcoded 5' priming and a J-beta primer mix drove a second PCR of about 7 to 12 cycles. TCRdb reprocessed the 5' RACE reads with MiXCR, giving one entry per CDR3 protein. Of over 950,000 distinct CDR3 sequences listed, around two fifths are singletons. Peripheral blood samples of about 10 milliliters were drawn from each donor. The CDR3 sequence is 16 residues long. Germline lookup yields CDR1 MNHNY and CDR2 SVGAGI (reference sequence). Trimming shortened V by 6 bases and J by 0 bases, and 12 bases separated the two germline ends. This rearrangement joins TRBV6-6 to TRBJ1-6; D call uncertain. This clonotype was obtained from a young man in good health. Sample: blood. As DNA, the CDR3 is TGTGCCAGCAGACGTGAAGTTGCCTCCTATAATTCACCCCTCCACTTT. This gives the protein CASRREVASYNSPLHF.